This TCR beta chain was obtained from a study of monozygotic twins with inflammatory bowel disease. A note on this clonotype: What it binds is not known.

Overall study findings and caveats: Twin pairs that were concordant did not differ from discordant pairs in repertoire similarity, possibly from limited power. Healthy co-twins had higher TCRbeta inverse Simpson diversity than their IBD twins. Evidence failed to back one strong IBD-linked signal or clonotype.

Germline V gives CDR1 MDHEN, CDR2 SYDVKM. The CDR3 sequence is 14 residues long. With the 5' RACE reads reprocessed, TCRdb shows one record per CDR3 protein and no DNA. Across more than 350,000 distinct CDR3 sequences, the top ten clones capture about 2.2% of the sample. The specimen was blood. This chain joins TRBV28 and TRBJ1-2; TCRdb names TRBD1, which stays unverified in the absence of DNA. The receptor was isolated from a human donor with ulcerative colitis or Crohn's disease, or a healthy co-twin of an affected twin (not recorded which). The CDR3 reads CASSLVQGANGYTF.